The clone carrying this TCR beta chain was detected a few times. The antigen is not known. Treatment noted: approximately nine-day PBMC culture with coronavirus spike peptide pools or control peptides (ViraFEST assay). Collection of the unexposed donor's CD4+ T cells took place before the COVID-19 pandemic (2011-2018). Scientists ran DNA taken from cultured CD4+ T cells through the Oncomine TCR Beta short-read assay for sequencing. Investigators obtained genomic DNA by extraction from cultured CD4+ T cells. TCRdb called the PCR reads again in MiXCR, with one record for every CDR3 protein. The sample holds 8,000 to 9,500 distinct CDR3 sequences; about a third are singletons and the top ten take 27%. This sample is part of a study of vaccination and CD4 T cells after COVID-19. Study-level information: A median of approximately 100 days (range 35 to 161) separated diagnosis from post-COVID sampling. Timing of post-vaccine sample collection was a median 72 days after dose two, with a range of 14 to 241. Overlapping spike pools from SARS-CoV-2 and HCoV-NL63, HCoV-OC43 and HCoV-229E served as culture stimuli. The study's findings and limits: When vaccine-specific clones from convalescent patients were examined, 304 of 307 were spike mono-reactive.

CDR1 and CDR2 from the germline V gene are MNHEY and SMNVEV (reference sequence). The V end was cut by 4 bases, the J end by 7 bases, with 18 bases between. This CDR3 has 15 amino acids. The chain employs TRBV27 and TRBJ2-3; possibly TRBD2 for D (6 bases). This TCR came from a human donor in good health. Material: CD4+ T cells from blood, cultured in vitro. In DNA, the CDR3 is TGTGCCAGCAGTTCCGGGGGAGGAGGGGCAAATACGCAGTATTTT. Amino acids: CASSSGGGGANTQYF.